The 27 T cell receptor beta chains below were found in one sample sequenced in a study of T cell repertoires in cytomegalovirus infection. TCRdb analysed the reads with MiXCR anew, one entry per CDR3 protein. The table includes over 450,000 distinct CDR3 sequences, 11% detected once. The sequencing sample was made of PBMCs. These receptors all come from a human donor in good health (CMV status not recorded). Some clones in this sample may be carry-over from other donors' samples.

This clonotype was counted only a few times. The chain recombines TRBV30 with TRBJ2-7; 7 nucleotides line up with TRBD1. The CDR3 is made up of 11 amino acids. Germline CDR1 reads GTSNPN; CDR2 reads SVGIG (reference sequence). V gave up 5 bases and J gave up 6 bases; unmatched junction bases: 4. CDR3 loop: CAWGQVLEQYF. The CDR3 DNA sequence: TGTGCCTGGGGACAGGTCCTCGAGCAGTACTTC.

The rearrangement joins TRBV20-1 to TRBJ1-1, with a possible D match to TRBD1 (6 bases). The ends were cut back, 3 bases at V and 4 bases at J, with 15 bases in the middle. Germline V gives CDR1 DFQATT, CDR2 SNEGSKA (reference sequence). There are 14 residues in the CDR3. The chain's CDR3 is CSASGGGPSTEAFF. DNA for the CDR3: TGCAGTGCTAGTGGTGGGGGCCCAAGCACTGAAGCTTTCTTT.

This clonotype has at least ten counts. V usage is TRBV28 and J usage is TRBJ2-7; D remains ambiguous. The CDR3 contains 13 residues. Germline CDR1 reads MDHEN; CDR2 reads SYDVKM. Trimming stripped 6 bases from V and 3 bases from J, with 12 bases between. The CDR3 nucleotides are TGTGCCAGCAGCCCCCGGACGTTCTACGAGCAGTACTTC. It specifies CASSPRTFYEQYF.

The rearrangement uses TRBV5-5 and TRBJ1-5; D call uncertain. Trimming took 3 bases from V and 0 from J, leaving 7 bases between them. Germline CDR1 reads SGHKS; CDR2 reads YYEKEE (reference sequence). The CDR3 consists of 14 residues. CDR3 coding DNA: TGTGCCAGCAGCTCCCACGGTAGCAATCAGCCCCAGCATTTT. Protein sequence: CASSSHGSNQPQHF. Full variable domain (rest looked up from reference TRBV5-5 and TRBJ1-5): DAGVTQSPTHLIKTRGQQVTLRCSPISGHKSVSWYQQVLGQGPQFIFQYYEKEERGRGNFPDRFSARQFPNYSSELNVNALLLGDSALYLCASSSHGSNQPQHFGDGTRLSIL.

The gene calls are TRBV23-1 and TRBJ2-1; D call uncertain. TRBV23-1 is noted as an ORF with a role that remains uncertain. CDR3 length: 18 amino acids. With 2 bases removed from V and 5 bases from J, the gap between germline ends came to 22 bases. CDR3 sequence: CASSQPNFDRHHNNEQFF. CDR3 nucleotides: TGCGCCAGCAGTCAACCGAATTTTGACCGGCACCACAACAATGAGCAGTTCTTC.

The sample holds many counts of this clonotype. CDR3 DNA sequence: TGTGCCAGCAGCTTAGATCAGGGAGGCGAAAAACTGTTTTTT. It codes for CASSLDQGGEKLFF. The rearrangement links TRBV7-8 to TRBJ1-4; weak D call: TRBD1 (5 bases). This CDR3 has 14 residues. The germline V gene has CDR1 SGHVS and CDR2 FQNEAQ. V shed 1 base and J shed 8 bases, with 11 bases lying between them.

The rearrangement uses TRBV20-1 and TRBJ2-5; D remains unclear. Deletions cut 5 bases from V and 2 bases from J, with 9 bases between. The CDR3 is 12 amino acids. Germline assignment: CDR1 DFQATT and CDR2 SNEGSKA (reference sequence). DNA of the CDR3: TGCAGTGCTGGACCGCATCAAGAGACCCAGTACTTC. The encoded protein is CSAGPHQETQYF.

This clonotype was seen many times. V usage is TRBV7-9 and J usage is TRBJ1-4; D remains ambiguous. V was trimmed by 1 base and J by 3 bases, leaving 9 bases between them. The CDR3 has 15 amino acids. The germline CDR1 and CDR2 sequences are SEHNR and FQNEAQ (reference sequence). CDR3 nucleotides: TGTGCCAGCAGCTTAGTCGGAAGGTCTAATGAAAAACTGTTTTTT. Translation gives CASSLVGRSNEKLFF. The variable domain in full, completed from reference TRBV7-9 and TRBJ1-4, reads DTGVSQNPRHKITKRGQNVTFRCDPISEHNRLYWYRQTLGQGPEFLTYFQNEAQLEKSRLLSDRFSAERPKGSFSTLEIQRTEQGDSAMYLCASSLVGRSNEKLFFGSGTQLSVL.

This clonotype came up many times. The V gene is TRBV7-2, the J gene TRBJ1-2; no reliable D call. Germline CDR1 is SGHTA and CDR2 is FQGNSA. The germline V and J ends were trimmed by 2 bases and 7 bases, with 14 bases remaining between them. This CDR3 spans 14 amino acids. The CDR3 loop is CASSLMAADVGYTF. CDR3 DNA sequence: TGTGCCAGCAGCTTAATGGCGGCGGATGTTGGCTACACCTTC.

This clonotype was picked up many times. This chain joins TRBV7-9 and TRBJ2-1, with 9 bases fitting TRBD2. Germline lookup yields CDR1 SEHNR and CDR2 FQNEAQ (reference sequence). The V and J ends lost 4 bases and 8 bases, in that order; junction bases with no gene match: 6. The CDR3 runs to 14 residues. DNA of the CDR3: TGTGCCAGCAGCTCTGGTAGCGGGAGCGATGAGCAGTTCTTC. The encoded protein is CASSSGSGSDEQFF.

The V and J genes are TRBV5-5 and TRBJ2-5, with 9 bases lining up with TRBD1. The V gene end was trimmed by 5 bases and the J gene end by 1 base; junction bases not matched to a gene: 6. This CDR3 is built from 15 residues. CDR1 is SGHKS, CDR2 YYEKEE, per germline (reference sequence). This chain's CDR3 is CASSLTGGTQETQYF. The CDR3 DNA reads as TGTGCCAGCAGTTTGACAGGGGGTACCCAAGAGACCCAGTACTTC. Using reference TRBV5-5 and TRBJ2-5 for the parts outside the CDR3, the full variable domain is DAGVTQSPTHLIKTRGQQVTLRCSPISGHKSVSWYQQVLGQGPQFIFQYYEKEERGRGNFPDRFSARQFPNYSSELNVNALLLGDSALYLCASSLTGGTQETQYFGPGTRLLVL.

The sample holds a few counts of this clonotype. The rearrangement joins TRBV16 to TRBJ2-5; D is unresolved. The germline V gene has CDR1 KGHSY and CDR2 FQNENV. The CDR3 is 13 residues long. The V end was cut by 3 bases, the J end by 2 bases, with 7 bases between. CDR3 nucleotides: TGTGCCAGCAGCCACAGAGCTCAAGAGACCCAGTACTTC. This codes for CASSHRAQETQYF.

The genes are TRBV9 and TRBJ2-7; TRBD1 agrees at 11 bases. Unmatched junction bases numbered 6, after V lost 4 bases and J lost 3 bases. The CDR3 is 15 residues long. In germline, CDR1 is SGDLS, CDR2 YYNGEE. The CDR3 DNA reads TGTGCCAGCAGCCTCGGGGACAGGGGGATCTACGAGCAGTACTTC. It is translated as CASSLGDRGIYEQYF.

This chain links TRBV5-1 with TRBJ1-5, with 9 bases identical to TRBD1. The trim removed 3 bases at V and 0 bases at J, leaving 1 base unmatched. The CDR3 loop spans 15 amino acids. CDR1 is SGHRS and CDR2 is YFSETQ in the germline V gene. The CDR3, as DNA: TGCGCCAGCAGCTGGGGACAGGGTAGCAATCAGCCCCAGCATTTT. Protein product: CASSWGQGSNQPQHF.

This chain links TRBV10-3 with TRBJ2-2; D gene uncertain. The CDR3 totals 11 residues. Trimming removed 6 bases at V and 9 bases at J, with 8 bases between. The germline V gene has CDR1 ENHRY and CDR2 SYGVKD. Written as DNA, the CDR3 is TGTGCCATCAGCATGACCCGGGAGCTGTTTTTT. Its protein product is CAISMTRELFF.

In this sample, this clonotype turned up many times. The chain is built from TRBV28 and TRBJ2-2, with D possibly TRBD2 on 6 matching bases. The V gene lost 8 bases and the J gene lost 5 bases, with 18 bases spanning the gap. CDR3 size: 15 residues. The germline gives CDR1 MDHEN, CDR2 SYDVKM. The CDR3 region is CASGGERRATGELFF. In DNA, the CDR3 is TGTGCCAGCGGAGGGGAACGGAGGGCAACCGGGGAGCTGTTTTTT.

In this sample, this clonotype turned up many times. The V gene is TRBV10-3, the J gene TRBJ1-2, with 10 bases aligning to TRBD1. This CDR3 spans 15 amino acids. J was trimmed by 7 bases and V by 6 bases; bases with no gene match: 11. Germline CDR1 and CDR2: ENHRY and SYGVKD. The CDR3 reads CAISEPGTGVTGYTF. CDR3 sequence (DNA): TGTGCCATCAGCGAGCCCGGGACAGGGGTGACTGGCTACACCTTC.

This clonotype was recorded a few times. The chain carries TRBV2 and TRBJ2-7; D gene ambiguous. The CDR3 is 13 residues long. Trimming took 4 bases from V and 5 from J, leaving 12 bases between them. Germline CDR1 SNHLY, CDR2 FYNNEI. This chain's CDR3 is CASSADLGHEQYF. The CDR3 DNA sequence: TGTGCCAGCAGTGCTGACCTCGGCCACGAGCAGTACTTC.

The V call is TRBV6-1, the J call TRBJ1-2; D is unclear. V lost 4 bases to trimming and J lost 1 base, with 4 bases between them. The germline CDR1 and CDR2 sequences are MNHNS and SASEGT. The CDR3 runs 12 residues. CDR3 loop: CASSAVNYGYTF. CDR3 nucleotide sequence: TGTGCCAGCAGTGCGGTTAACTATGGCTACACCTTC.

This clonotype was recorded many times. J is TRBJ1-2 and V is TRBV5-1, with a tentative D call TRBD1 (5 bases). CDR1 is SGHRS and CDR2 is YFSETQ in the germline V gene. Trimming stripped 0 bases from V and 6 bases from J, with 15 bases between. CDR3 length: 15 residues. This CDR3 is CASSLVSGGSDGYTF. The CDR3 bases are TGCGCCAGCAGCTTGGTCTCCGGGGGTTCGGATGGCTACACCTTC.

This clonotype was found many times. V is TRBV11-2 and J is TRBJ1-1, with D maybe TRBD1 (6 bases). V was pared by 2 bases and J by 1 base, with 17 bases between. Per germline, CDR1 SGHAT and CDR2 FQNNGV. The length of the CDR3 is 17 residues. For the CDR3, the DNA is TGTGCCAGCAGCTTACCCAAAAATGGGGGGCCGAACACTGAAGCTTTCTTT. Amino acids: CASSLPKNGGPNTEAFF.

This clonotype was picked up many times. Here the CDR3 reads CASSLGTSFETQYF. The CDR3 DNA reads TGTGCCAGCAGCTTGGGGACTAGCTTTGAGACCCAGTACTTC. The chain couples TRBV7-7 to TRBJ2-5; 9 nucleotides align to TRBD2. In germline, CDR1 is SSHAT, CDR2 FNYEAQ (reference sequence). Germline trimming cut 3 bases from V and 5 bases from J; bases unmatched to any gene: 4. The CDR3 contains 14 residues.

Comment on this clonotype: Being one base from a much bigger clone, this may be a read error. V is TRBV2 and J is TRBJ2-7, with 8 bases that match TRBD1. There are 12 residues in the CDR3. CDR1 SNHLY and CDR2 FYNNEI come from the germline V gene. The CDR3: CDSKGQGYEQYF. The CDR3 DNA reads as TGTGACAGCAAAGGACAGGGCTACGAGCAGTACTTC. Looking up the rest from reference TRBV2 and TRBJ2-7 gives the full variable domain: EPEVTQTPSHQVTQMGQEVILRCVPISNHLYFYWYRQILGQKVEFLVSFYNNEISEKSEIFDDQFSVERPDGSNFTLKIRSTKLEDSAMYFCDSKGQGYEQYFGPGTRLTVT.

The V and J genes are TRBV20-1 and TRBJ2-3, with D perhaps matching TRBD2 (6 bases). The CDR3 is made up of 16 amino acids. Between the trimmed V and J ends, which lost 0 bases and 4 bases, there was a span of 17 bases. CDR1 is DFQATT, CDR2 SNEGSKA, per germline (reference sequence). As DNA, the CDR3 is TGCAGTGCTAGAGATTCACGGAGCGGGCAGTCAGATACGCAGTATTTT. As protein: CSARDSRSGQSDTQYF.

The chain carries TRBV11-2 and TRBJ2-7; 7 positions match TRBD1. V shed 6 bases and J 0 bases; nucleotides not matched to a gene: 2. CDR1 SGHAT and CDR2 FQNNGV come from the germline V gene. CDR3 length: 13 amino acids. The DNA for the CDR3 is TGTGCCAGCAGAGGGGACAGCTCCTACGAGCAGTACTTC. Protein: CASRGDSSYEQYF.

The table lists this clonotype with a few counts. CDR3: CASSLRGAGTGELFF. The CDR3 DNA sequence: TGTGCCAGCAGTTTAAGGGGAGCGGGAACGGGGGAGCTGTTTTTT. The chain links TRBV28 to TRBJ2-2, with 7 positions matching TRBD2. Germline CDR1 and CDR2: MDHEN and SYDVKM. There are 15 residues in the CDR3. The trim removed 2 bases at V and 8 bases at J, leaving 8 bases unmatched.

This clonotype was found a few times. The V gene is TRBV12-5, the J gene TRBJ1-1; possible D gene TRBD1, 5 bases. V was pared by 7 bases and J by 3 bases, with 18 bases between. The germline V gene encodes CDR1 LGHNT and CDR2 FRNRAP. The CDR3 covers 15 residues. CDR3 in DNA: TGTGCTAGTGCCCTGGTGAGGGGTGGGTACACTGAAGCTTTCTTT. It codes for CASALVRGGYTEAFF.